Below are 15 T cell receptor beta chains sequenced from a single sample in a study of T cell responses to AZD1222 COVID-19 vaccine. Sequencing was performed with immunoSEQ multiplex PCR; in TCRdb, only in-frame clones are kept and a portion is missing. The table has tens of thousands of clones, 75% to 90% seen once; the top ten hold roughly a fifth. This sample comprised peripheral blood, obtained on day 0 of MenACWY control vaccination. Receptors originate from an adult in good health.

This chain uses TRBV7-6 with TRBJ2-2, with D perhaps being TRBD1 or TRBD2 (5 bases each). Trimming left V 1 base short and J 6 bases short, with 12 bases between. Germline loops: CDR1 SGHVS, CDR2 FNYEAQ. This CDR3 region has 15 residues. The CDR3 here is CASSLGSWGSGELFF. The CDR3 region has the DNA TGTGCCAGCAGCTTAGGCTCCTGGGGGTCCGGGGAGCTGTTTTTT.

The chain has TRBV15 and TRBJ2-3; 8 nucleotides agree with TRBD2. J gave up 4 bases and V 3 bases, and 6 bases lay outside the gene matches. The CDR3 extends over 15 amino acids. From germline, CDR1 is LNHNV and CDR2 YYDKDF (reference sequence). The CDR3 loop is CATSRDGGAPDTQYF. The CDR3 DNA sequence: TGTGCCACCAGCAGGGACGGGGGGGCCCCAGATACGCAGTATTTT.

The chain is built from TRBV4-2 and TRBJ1-6, with 9 bases matching TRBD1. The CDR3 extends over 16 amino acids. Germline V gene lookup returns CDR1 LGHNA and CDR2 YNFKEQ. The ends lost 0 bases at V and 8 bases at J; junction bases unmatched: 5. CDR3 sequence reads: CASSQDQRTGDSPLHF. The DNA of the CDR3 is TGTGCCAGCAGCCAAGATCAAAGGACAGGGGATTCACCCCTCCACTTT.

The rearrangement links TRBV5-1 to TRBJ2-7; D gene ambiguous. Trimming removed 1 base from V and 3 bases from J, with 11 bases in between. Germline CDR1 SGHRS, CDR2 YFSETQ. The CDR3 spans 14 residues. The CDR3 nucleotides are TGCGCCAGCAGCTTGTATATCGACAACTACGAGCAGTACTTC. It codes for CASSLYIDNYEQYF. Filled out from reference TRBV5-1 and TRBJ2-7, the complete variable domain reads KAGVTQTPRYLIKTRGQQVTLSCSPISGHRSVSWYQQTPGQGLQFLFEYFSETQRNKGNFPGRFSGRQFSNSRSEMNVSTLELGDSALYLCASSLYIDNYEQYFGPGTRLTVT.

The V call is TRBV28, the J call TRBJ1-1; 8 nucleotides align to TRBD1. CDR3 length equals 14 residues. V gave up 5 bases and J gave up 3 bases; unmatched junction bases: 5. Looked up from germline, CDR1 is MDHEN and CDR2 is SYDVKM. CDR3 nucleotide sequence: TGTGCCAGCAGTCTGGGACAGGCCTACACTGAAGCTTTCTTT. Encoded protein: CASSLGQAYTEAFF.

The chain combines TRBV9 with TRBJ1-3; D gene ambiguous. The CDR3 has 14 amino acids. V shed 0 bases and J shed 8 bases, with 12 bases lying between them. Germline V gene sequence: CDR1 SGDLS, CDR2 YYNGEE. The CDR3 bases are TGTGCCAGCAGCGTAGAATGGAGATCGGACACCATATATTTT. Its translation is CASSVEWRSDTIYF.

In this sample, this clone turned up a few times. The chain joins TRBV20-1 to TRBJ2-7; 9 bases align to TRBD1. CDR1 DFQATT and CDR2 SNEGSKA come from the germline V gene (reference sequence). The CDR3 is 14 residues long. V gave up 3 bases and J gave up 4 bases; unmatched junction bases: 7. The CDR3 sequence: CSASRDRALYEQYF. In DNA form, the CDR3 reads TGCAGTGCTAGTCGGGACAGGGCGTTATACGAGCAGTACTTC.

The V call is TRBV6-5, the J call TRBJ2-3; no reliable D call. The germline V and J ends were trimmed by 8 bases and 0 bases, with 6 bases remaining between them. The CDR3 totals 12 residues. Germline CDR1 and CDR2: MNHEY and SVGAGI. As DNA, the CDR3 is TGTGCCAGCCGTCACAGCACAGATACGCAGTATTTT. Protein product: CASRHSTDTQYF.

This clone occurred once. The CDR3 sequence is CASSDWGGSGYTF. The CDR3 DNA sequence: TGTGCCAGCAGTGACTGGGGGGGCTCTGGCTACACCTTC. The chain joins TRBV2 to TRBJ1-2; TRBD1 is a possible D gene (6 bases). Trimming stripped 3 bases from V and 7 bases from J, with 12 bases between. Germline loops: CDR1 SNHLY, CDR2 FYNNEI. This CDR3 region has 13 residues.

The chain combines TRBV28 with TRBJ1-6; D not resolved. In germline, CDR1 is MDHEN, CDR2 SYDVKM. This CDR3 has 16 amino acids. V was pared by 6 bases and J by 7 bases, with 19 bases between. The CDR3 coding sequence is TGTGCCAGCAGGACTCCATCATGGGTCGGGAATTCACCCCTCCACTTT. It translates to CASRTPSWVGNSPLHF.

The chain joins TRBV7-9 to TRBJ2-1, with 7 bases matching TRBD2. V lost 2 bases and J lost 0; bases outside the gene matches: 10. The CDR3 has 18 amino acids. In germline, CDR1 is SEHNR, CDR2 FQNEAQ (reference sequence). The CDR3 coding sequence is TGTGCCAGCAGCTTACCACCGGGACTACCCATCTCCTACAATGAGCAGTTCTTC. Residues: CASSLPPGLPISYNEQFF.

The rearrangement joins TRBV6-5 to TRBJ2-7; D not resolved. Germline CDR1 reads MNHEY; CDR2 reads SVGAGI. The CDR3 consists of 12 residues. The V gene lost 7 bases and the J gene lost 6 bases, with 13 bases spanning the gap. Here the CDR3 DNA reads TGTGCCAGCAAGGATTACCTCGGCGAGCAGTACTTC. This encodes CASKDYLGEQYF.

This chain connects TRBV20-1 to TRBJ1-4; possible D gene TRBD1, 5 bases. There are 13 residues in the CDR3. Germline assignment: CDR1 DFQATT and CDR2 SNEGSKA (reference sequence). V was trimmed by 3 bases and J by 4 bases, leaving 9 bases between them. CDR3 in amino acids: CSASNRFNEKLFF. DNA of the CDR3: TGCAGTGCTAGTAACAGGTTTAATGAAAAACTGTTTTTT.

CDR3 region: CASRKGGELFF. The CDR3 DNA reads as TGTGCCAGCCGAAAGGGCGGGGAGCTGTTTTTT. This chain joins TRBV18 and TRBJ2-2; D ambiguous. CDR1 and CDR2 from the germline V gene are KGHSH and LQKENI. There are 11 residues in the CDR3. The V end was cut by 8 bases, the J end by 7 bases, with 8 bases between.

J is TRBJ2-4 and V is TRBV21-1; the table's D call TRBD2 went unverified against the DNA. TRBV21-1 is an annotated pseudogene. The CDR3 covers 17 residues. The DNA of the CDR3 is TGTGCCAGCAGCAATTGTCTAGCGGGAGCCGGGCCCAACATTCAGTACTTC. Protein: CASSNCLAGAGPNIQYF.